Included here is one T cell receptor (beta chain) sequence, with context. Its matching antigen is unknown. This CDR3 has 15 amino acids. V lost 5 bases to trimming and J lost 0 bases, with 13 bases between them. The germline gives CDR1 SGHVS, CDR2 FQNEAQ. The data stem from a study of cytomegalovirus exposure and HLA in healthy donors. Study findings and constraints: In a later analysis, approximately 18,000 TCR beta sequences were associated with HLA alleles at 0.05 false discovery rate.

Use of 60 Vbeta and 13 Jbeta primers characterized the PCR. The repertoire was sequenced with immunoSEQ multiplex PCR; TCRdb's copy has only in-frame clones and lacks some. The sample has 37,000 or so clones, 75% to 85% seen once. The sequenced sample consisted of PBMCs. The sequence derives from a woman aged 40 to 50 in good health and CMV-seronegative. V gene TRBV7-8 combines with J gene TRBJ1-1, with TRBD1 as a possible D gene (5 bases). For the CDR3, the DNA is TGTGCCAGCAGCGCGTGGACAAATATGAACACTGAAGCTTTCTTT. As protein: CASSAWTNMNTEAFF.